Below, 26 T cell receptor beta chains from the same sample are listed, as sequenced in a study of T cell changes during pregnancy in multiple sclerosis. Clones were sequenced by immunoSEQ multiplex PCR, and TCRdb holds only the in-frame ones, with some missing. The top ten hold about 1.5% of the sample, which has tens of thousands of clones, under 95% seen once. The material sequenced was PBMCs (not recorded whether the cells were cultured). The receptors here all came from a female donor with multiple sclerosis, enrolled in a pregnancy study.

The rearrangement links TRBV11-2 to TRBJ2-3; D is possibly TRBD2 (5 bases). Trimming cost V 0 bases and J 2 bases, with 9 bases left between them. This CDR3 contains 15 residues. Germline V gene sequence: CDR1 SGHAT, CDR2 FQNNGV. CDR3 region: CASSLESGFTDTQYF. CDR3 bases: TGTGCCAGCAGCTTAGAAAGCGGCTTCACAGATACGCAGTATTTT.

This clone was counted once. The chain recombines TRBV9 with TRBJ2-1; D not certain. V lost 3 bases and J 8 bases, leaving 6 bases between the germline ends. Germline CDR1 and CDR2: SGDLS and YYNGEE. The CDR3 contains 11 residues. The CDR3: CASSAFDEQFF. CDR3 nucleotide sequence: TGTGCCAGCAGCGCCTTTGATGAGCAGTTCTTC.

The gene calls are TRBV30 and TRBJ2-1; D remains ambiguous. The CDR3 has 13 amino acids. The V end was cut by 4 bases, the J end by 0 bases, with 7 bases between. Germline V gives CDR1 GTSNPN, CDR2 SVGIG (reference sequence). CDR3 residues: CAWNPSSYNEQFF. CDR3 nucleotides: TGTGCCTGGAACCCTAGCTCCTACAATGAGCAGTTCTTC.

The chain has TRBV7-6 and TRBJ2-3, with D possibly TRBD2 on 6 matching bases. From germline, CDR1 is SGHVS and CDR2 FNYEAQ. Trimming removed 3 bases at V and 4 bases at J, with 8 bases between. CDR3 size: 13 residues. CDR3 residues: CASSFWGADTQYF. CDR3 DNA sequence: TGTGCCAGCAGCTTTTGGGGGGCAGATACGCAGTATTTT. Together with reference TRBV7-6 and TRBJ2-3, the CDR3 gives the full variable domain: GAGVSQSPRYKVTKRGQDVALRCDPISGHVSLYWYRQALGQGPEFLTYFNYEAQQDKSGLPNDRFSAERPEGSISTLTIQRTEQRDSAMYRCASSFWGADTQYFGPGTRLTVL.

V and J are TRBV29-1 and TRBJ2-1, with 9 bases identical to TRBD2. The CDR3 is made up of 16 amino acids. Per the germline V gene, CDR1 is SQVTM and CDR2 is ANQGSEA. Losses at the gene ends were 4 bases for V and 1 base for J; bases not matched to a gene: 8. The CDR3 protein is CSVVPAGGRSYNEQFF. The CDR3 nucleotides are TGCAGCGTTGTTCCAGCGGGGGGCAGGTCCTACAATGAGCAGTTCTTC.

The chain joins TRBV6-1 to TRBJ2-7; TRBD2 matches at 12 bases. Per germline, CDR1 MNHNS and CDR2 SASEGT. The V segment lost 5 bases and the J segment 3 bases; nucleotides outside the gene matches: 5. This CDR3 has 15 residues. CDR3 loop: CASSFGLAGYYEQYF. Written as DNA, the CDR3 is TGTGCCAGCAGTTTCGGACTAGCGGGATACTACGAGCAGTACTTC.

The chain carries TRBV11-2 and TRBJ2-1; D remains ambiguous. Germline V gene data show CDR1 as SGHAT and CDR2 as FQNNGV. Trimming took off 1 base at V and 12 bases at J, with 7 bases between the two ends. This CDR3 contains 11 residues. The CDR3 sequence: CASSLGLGQFF. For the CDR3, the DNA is TGTGCCAGCAGCTTAGGGTTGGGGCAGTTCTTC.

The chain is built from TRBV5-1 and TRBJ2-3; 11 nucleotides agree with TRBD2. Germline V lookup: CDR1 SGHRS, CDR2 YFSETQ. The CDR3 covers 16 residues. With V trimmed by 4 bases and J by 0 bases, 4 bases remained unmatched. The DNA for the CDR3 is TGCGCCAGCAGCATGACTAGCGGGATTAGCACAGATACGCAGTATTTT. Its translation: CASSMTSGISTDTQYF. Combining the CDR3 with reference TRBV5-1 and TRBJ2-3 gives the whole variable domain KAGVTQTPRYLIKTRGQQVTLSCSPISGHRSVSWYQQTPGQGLQFLFEYFSETQRNKGNFPGRFSGRQFSNSRSEMNVSTLELGDSALYLCASSMTSGISTDTQYFGPGTRLTVL.

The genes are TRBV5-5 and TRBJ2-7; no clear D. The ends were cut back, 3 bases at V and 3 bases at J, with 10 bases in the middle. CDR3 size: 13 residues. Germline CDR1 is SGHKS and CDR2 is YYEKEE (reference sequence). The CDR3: CASSSSPFYEQYF. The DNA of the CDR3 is TGTGCCAGCAGCTCCTCCCCATTCTACGAGCAGTACTTC.

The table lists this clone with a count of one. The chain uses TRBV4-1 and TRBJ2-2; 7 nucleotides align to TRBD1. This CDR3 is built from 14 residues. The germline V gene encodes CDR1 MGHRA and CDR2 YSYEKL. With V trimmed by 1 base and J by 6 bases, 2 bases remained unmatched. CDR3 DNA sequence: TGCGCCAGCAGCCAAGCACAGGGGTCCGGGGAGCTGTTTTTT. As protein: CASSQAQGSGELFF.

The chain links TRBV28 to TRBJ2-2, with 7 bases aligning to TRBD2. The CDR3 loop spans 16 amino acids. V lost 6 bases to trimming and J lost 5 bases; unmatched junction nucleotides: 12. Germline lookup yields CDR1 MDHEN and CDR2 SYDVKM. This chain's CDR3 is CASSPPRDYGTGELFF. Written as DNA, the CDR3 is TGTGCCAGCAGCCCCCCCCGGGACTATGGGACCGGGGAGCTGTTTTTT. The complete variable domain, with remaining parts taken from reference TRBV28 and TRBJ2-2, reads DVKVTQSSRYLVKRTGEKVFLECVQDMDHENMFWYRQDPGLGLRLIYFSYDVKMKEKGDIPEGYSVSREKKERFSLILESASTNQTSMYLCASSPPRDYGTGELFFGEGSRLTVL.

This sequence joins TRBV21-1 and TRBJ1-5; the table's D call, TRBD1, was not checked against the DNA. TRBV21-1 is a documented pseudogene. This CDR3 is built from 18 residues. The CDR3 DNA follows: TGTGCCAGCAGCAATAGGGAAGAACAGGGCTCGGGGAATCAGCCCCAGCATTTT. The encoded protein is CASSNREEQGSGNQPQHF.

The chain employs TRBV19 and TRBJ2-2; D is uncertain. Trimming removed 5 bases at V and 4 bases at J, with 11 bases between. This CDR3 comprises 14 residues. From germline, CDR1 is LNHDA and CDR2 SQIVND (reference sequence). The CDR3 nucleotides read TGTGCCAGTAGTCCAAGAAGTGGCACCGGGGAGCTGTTTTTT. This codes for CASSPRSGTGELFF.

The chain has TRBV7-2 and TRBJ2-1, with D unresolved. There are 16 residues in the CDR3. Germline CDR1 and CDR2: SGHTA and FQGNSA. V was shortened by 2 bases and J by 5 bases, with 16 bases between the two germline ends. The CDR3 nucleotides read TGTGCCAGCAGCTTAATCGCGAGTAGCAAGCACAATGAGCAGTTCTTC. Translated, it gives CASSLIASSKHNEQFF.

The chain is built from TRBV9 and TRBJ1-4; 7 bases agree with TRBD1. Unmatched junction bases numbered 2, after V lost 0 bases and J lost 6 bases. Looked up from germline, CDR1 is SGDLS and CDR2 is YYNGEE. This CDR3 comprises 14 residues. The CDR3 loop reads CASSVGGTDEKLFF. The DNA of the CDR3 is TGTGCCAGCAGCGTAGGTGGGACAGATGAAAAACTGTTTTTT.

The CDR3 reads CASNRDGYTF. The CDR3 coding sequence is TGTGCCAGCAACAGGGATGGCTACACCTTC. The chain couples TRBV28 to TRBJ1-2; TRBD1 might be the D (6 bases). The V end was cut by 7 bases, the J end by 6 bases, with 6 bases between. This CDR3 has 10 residues. The germline V gene has CDR1 MDHEN and CDR2 SYDVKM.

The CDR3 loop is CATSVGLAGGDNEQFF. The DNA for the CDR3 is TGTGCCACCTCTGTCGGGTTAGCGGGAGGGGACAATGAGCAGTTCTTC. The chain employs TRBV11-2 and TRBJ2-1, with 11 bases identical to TRBD2. In germline, CDR1 is SGHAT, CDR2 FQNNGV. Losses at the gene ends were 10 bases for V and 5 bases for J; bases not matched to a gene: 13. The CDR3 consists of 16 residues.

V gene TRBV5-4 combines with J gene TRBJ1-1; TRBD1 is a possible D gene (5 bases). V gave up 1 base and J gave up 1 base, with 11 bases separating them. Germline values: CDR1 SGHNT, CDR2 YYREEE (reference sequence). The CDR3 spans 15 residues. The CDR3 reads CASSLIAGGNTEAFF. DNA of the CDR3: TGTGCCAGCAGCTTGATTGCGGGGGGGAACACTGAAGCTTTCTTT.

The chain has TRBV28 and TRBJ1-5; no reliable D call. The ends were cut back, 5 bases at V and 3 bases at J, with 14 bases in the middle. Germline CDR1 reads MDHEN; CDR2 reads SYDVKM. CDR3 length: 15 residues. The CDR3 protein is CASSTRTVNNQPQHF. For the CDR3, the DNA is TGTGCCAGCAGTACCCGGACGGTGAACAATCAGCCCCAGCATTTT.

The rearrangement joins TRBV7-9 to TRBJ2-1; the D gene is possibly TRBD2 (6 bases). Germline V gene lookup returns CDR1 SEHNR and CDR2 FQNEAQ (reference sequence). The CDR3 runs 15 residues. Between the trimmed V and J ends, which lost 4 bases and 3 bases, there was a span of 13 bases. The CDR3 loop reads CASSSRDWYYNEQFF. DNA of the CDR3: TGTGCCAGCAGCTCGAGGGACTGGTACTACAATGAGCAGTTCTTC.

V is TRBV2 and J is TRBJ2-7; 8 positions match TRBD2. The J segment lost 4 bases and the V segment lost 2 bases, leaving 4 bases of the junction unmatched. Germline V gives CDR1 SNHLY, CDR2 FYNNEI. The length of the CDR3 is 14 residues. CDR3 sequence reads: CASSERGLVYEQYF. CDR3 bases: TGTGCCAGCAGTGAAAGGGGACTAGTATACGAGCAGTACTTC.

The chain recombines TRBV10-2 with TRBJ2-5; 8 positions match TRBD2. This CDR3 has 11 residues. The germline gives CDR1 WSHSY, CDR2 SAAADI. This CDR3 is CAAGVEETQYF. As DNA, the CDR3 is TGCGCAGCGGGGGTTGAAGAGACCCAGTACTTC.

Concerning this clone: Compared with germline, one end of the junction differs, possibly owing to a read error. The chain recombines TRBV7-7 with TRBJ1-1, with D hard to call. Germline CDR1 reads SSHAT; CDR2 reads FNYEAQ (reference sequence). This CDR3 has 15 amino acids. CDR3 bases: TGTGCTAGCAGCTTAGCACCCGGTGGAAACACTGAAGCTTTCTTT. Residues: CASSLAPGGNTEAFF.

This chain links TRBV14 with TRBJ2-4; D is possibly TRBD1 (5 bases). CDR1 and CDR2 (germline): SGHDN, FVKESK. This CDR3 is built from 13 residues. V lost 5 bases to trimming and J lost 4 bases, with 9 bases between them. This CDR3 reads CASSSDRKNIQYF. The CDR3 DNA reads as TGTGCCAGCAGCTCCGACAGAAAAAACATTCAGTACTTC.

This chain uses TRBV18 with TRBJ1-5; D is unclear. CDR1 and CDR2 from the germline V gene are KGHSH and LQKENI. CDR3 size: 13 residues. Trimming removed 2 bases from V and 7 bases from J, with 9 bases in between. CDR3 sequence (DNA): TGTGCCAGCTCACCAGGCCCCGGGCAGCCCCAGCATTTT. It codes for CASSPGPGQPQHF.

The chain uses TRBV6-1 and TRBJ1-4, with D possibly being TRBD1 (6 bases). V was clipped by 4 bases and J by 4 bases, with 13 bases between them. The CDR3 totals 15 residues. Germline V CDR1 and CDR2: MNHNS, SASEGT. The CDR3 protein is CASSATRGLNEKLFF. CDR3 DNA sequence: TGTGCCAGCAGTGCAACCAGGGGTCTTAATGAAAAACTGTTTTTT.